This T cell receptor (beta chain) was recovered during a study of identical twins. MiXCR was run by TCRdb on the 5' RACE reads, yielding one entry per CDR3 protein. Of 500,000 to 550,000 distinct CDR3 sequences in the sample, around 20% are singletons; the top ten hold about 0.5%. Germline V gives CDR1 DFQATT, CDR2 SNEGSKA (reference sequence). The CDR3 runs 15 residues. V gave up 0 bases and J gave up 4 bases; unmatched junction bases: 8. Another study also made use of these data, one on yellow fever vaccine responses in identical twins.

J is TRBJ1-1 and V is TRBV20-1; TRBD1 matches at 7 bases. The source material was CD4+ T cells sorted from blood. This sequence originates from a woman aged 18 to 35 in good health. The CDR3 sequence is CSAREQTGFGTEAFF. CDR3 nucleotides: TGCAGTGCTAGAGAGCAGACAGGGTTTGGCACTGAAGCTTTCTTT.